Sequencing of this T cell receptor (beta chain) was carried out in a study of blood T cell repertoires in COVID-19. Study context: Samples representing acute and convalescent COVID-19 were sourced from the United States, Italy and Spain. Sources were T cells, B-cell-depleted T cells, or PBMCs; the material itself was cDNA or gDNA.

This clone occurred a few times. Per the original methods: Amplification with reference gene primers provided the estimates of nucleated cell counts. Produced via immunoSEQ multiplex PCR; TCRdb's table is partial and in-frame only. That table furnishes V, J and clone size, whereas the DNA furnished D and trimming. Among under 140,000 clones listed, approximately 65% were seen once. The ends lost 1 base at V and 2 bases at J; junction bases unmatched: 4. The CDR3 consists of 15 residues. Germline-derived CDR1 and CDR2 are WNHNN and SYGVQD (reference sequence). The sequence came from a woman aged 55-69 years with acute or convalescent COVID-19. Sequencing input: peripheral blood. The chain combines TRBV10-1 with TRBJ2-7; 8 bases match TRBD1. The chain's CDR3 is CASSECGTGAYEQYF. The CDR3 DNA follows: TGCGCCAGCAGTGAGTGTGGGACAGGAGCCTACGAGCAGTACTTC.